The 18 T cell receptor beta chains given below trace back to one sample, sequenced in a study of T cells after posttransplantation cyclophosphamide. Some clones are missing from TCRdb's copy, which holds only in-frame ones; the method was immunoSEQ multiplex PCR. The sample carries approximately 29,000 clones, about nine tenths recorded once. The sample consisted of PBMCs. These receptors came from a man over 45.

V usage is TRBV9 and J usage is TRBJ2-5; D is unclear. The V end was cut by 0 bases, the J end by 1 base, with 10 bases between. Per the germline V gene, CDR1 is SGDLS and CDR2 is YYNGEE. There are 15 residues in the CDR3. In DNA form, the CDR3 reads TGTGCCAGCAGCGTAGAGGCTTACAGCCAAGAGACCCAGTACTTC. Translating it yields CASSVEAYSQETQYF.

V usage is TRBV27 and J usage is TRBJ2-4; possibly TRBD2 for D (6 bases). This CDR3 is built from 17 residues. The V and J ends lost 1 base and 0 bases respectively, with 13 bases between them. Germline lookup yields CDR1 MNHEY and CDR2 SMNVEV (reference sequence). The CDR3 protein is CASSLWGPRGAKNIQYF. CDR3 coding DNA: TGTGCCAGCAGTTTATGGGGCCCGCGGGGAGCCAAAAACATTCAGTACTTC.

This clone has just one count. This sequence joins TRBV5-1 and TRBJ1-3; D gene ambiguous. The germline V gene has CDR1 SGHRS and CDR2 YFSETQ. V shed 3 bases and J shed 4 bases, with 14 bases lying between them. The length of the CDR3 is 15 residues. CDR3 DNA: TGCGCCAGCAGCTATCCCGGGGATCCCGGAAACACCATATATTTT. Amino acid sequence: CASSYPGDPGNTIYF.

This sequence joins TRBV19 and TRBJ1-2, with D perhaps TRBD1 (5 bases). The germline V gene has CDR1 LNHDA and CDR2 SQIVND (reference sequence). Trimming stripped 3 bases from V and 8 bases from J, with 10 bases between. This CDR3 has 12 residues. The chain's CDR3 is CASSIWGRGYTF. Here the CDR3 DNA reads TGTGCCAGTAGTATCTGGGGCCGGGGCTACACCTTC. Full variable domain (outside the CDR3, taken from reference TRBV19 and TRBJ1-2): DGGITQSPKYLFRKEGQNVTLSCEQNLNHDAMYWYRQDPGQGLRLIYYSQIVNDFQKGDIAEGYSVSREKKESFPLTVTSAQKNPTAFYLCASSIWGRGYTFGSGTRLTVV.

The CDR3 here is CASSAFDSTVSYNSPLHF. The CDR3 region has the DNA TGTGCCAGCAGTGCATTTGACAGTACAGTCTCCTATAATTCACCCCTCCACTTT. This chain links TRBV27 with TRBJ1-6, with D tentatively TRBD1 (5 bases). Trimming shortened V by 5 bases and J by 0 bases, and 17 bases separated the two germline ends. CDR1 MNHEY and CDR2 SMNVEV come from the germline V gene (reference sequence). The CDR3 covers 18 residues.

This chain joins TRBV25-1 and TRBJ2-1, with 8 nucleotides matching TRBD1. This CDR3 comprises 16 residues. Trimming removed 4 bases from V and 3 bases from J; junction bases left unmatched: 8. CDR1 is MGHDK, CDR2 SYGVNS, per germline. CDR3 sequence (DNA): TGTGCCAGCAGTGCTAGTTACAGGGGGTTCTACAATGAGCAGTTCTTC. This translates into CASSASYRGFYNEQFF.

The chain combines TRBV9 with TRBJ2-5, with 9 bases matching TRBD2. With 0 bases clipped from V and 5 bases from J, the junction kept 8 bases outside the gene matches. The CDR3 has 16 residues. Germline lookup yields CDR1 SGDLS and CDR2 YYNGEE. The CDR3 nucleotides are TGTGCCAGCAGCGTAGAGGGCGGGAGGGCCCCTGAGACCCAGTACTTC. Its protein is CASSVEGGRAPETQYF.

The chain employs TRBV6-5 and TRBJ1-1, with 7 bases that match TRBD1. This CDR3 has 15 amino acids. The ends lost 6 bases at V and 10 bases at J; junction bases unmatched: 17. CDR1 and CDR2 from the germline V gene are MNHEY and SVGAGI. The CDR3, as DNA: TGTGCCAGCAGCCTGAACTCGTACAGGGGAGCCGGAGCTTTCTTT. It codes for CASSLNSYRGAGAFF.

As concerns this clone: Other DNA sequences within the sample encode an identical CDR3. This chain joins TRBV2 and TRBJ1-5, with 8 bases aligning to TRBD1. Germline CDR1 reads SNHLY; CDR2 reads FYNNEI. Trimming took 6 bases from V and 1 from J; bases not matched to a gene: 5. The CDR3 extends over 15 amino acids. CDR3 DNA: TGTGCCAGCAGGAAGGCAGGGGGCAGCAATCAGCCCCAGCATTTT. The encoded protein is CASRKAGGSNQPQHF.

The chain combines TRBV5-1 with TRBJ1-1; unclear D gene. CDR3 length: 14 amino acids. Germline loops: CDR1 SGHRS, CDR2 YFSETQ. V was pared by 0 bases and J by 1 base, with 7 bases between. The CDR3 here is CASSLGFGNTEAFF. The DNA for the CDR3 is TGCGCCAGCAGCTTGGGATTCGGGAACACTGAAGCTTTCTTT.

V and J are TRBV11-1 and TRBJ2-1; 7 nucleotides agree with TRBD1. Germline V gives CDR1 SGHAT, CDR2 FQDESV (reference sequence). Trimming took 2 bases from V and 5 from J; bases not matched to a gene: 9. CDR3 length: 16 residues. The CDR3 coding sequence is TGTGCCAGCAGCTTAAGACCGGGACAGCCAGACAATGAGCAGTTCTTC. Translation gives CASSLRPGQPDNEQFF.

The rearrangement links TRBV7-3 to TRBJ1-2, with TRBD1 identical over 9 bases. This CDR3 is 15 amino acids long. V gave up 4 bases and J gave up 6 bases; unmatched junction bases: 9. Germline V CDR1 and CDR2: SGHTA, FQGTGA. The CDR3 DNA follows: TGTGCCAGCAGCTCAAAGACAGGGGGATTTGATGGCTACACCTTC. It codes for CASSSKTGGFDGYTF.

The gene calls are TRBV5-1 and TRBJ1-1, with 7 bases matching TRBD1. The CDR3 length is 16 residues. The V and J ends lost 3 bases and 3 bases, in that order; junction bases with no gene match: 11. Germline V gene sequence: CDR1 SGHRS, CDR2 YFSETQ. Here the CDR3 reads CASSSEVAGGDTEAFF. For the CDR3, the DNA is TGCGCCAGCAGCTCCGAGGTCGCAGGGGGTGACACTGAAGCTTTCTTT.

The genes are TRBV7-8 and TRBJ1-2; possible D gene TRBD1, 5 bases. Germline V gene lookup returns CDR1 SGHVS and CDR2 FQNEAQ. V was shortened by 7 bases and J by 5 bases, with 20 bases between the two germline ends. The CDR3 has 15 amino acids. The CDR3 DNA reads TGTGCCAGCACCAAGACAGTGGGGTGGGGATATGGCTACACCTTC. Translated: CASTKTVGWGYGYTF.

The J gene is TRBJ1-4, the V gene TRBV6-6; 7 nucleotides line up with TRBD1. Germline trimming cut 8 bases from V and 8 bases from J; bases unmatched to any gene: 11. Germline V gene sequence: CDR1 MNHNY, CDR2 SVGAGI (reference sequence). This CDR3 is 14 amino acids long. CDR3 DNA sequence: TGTGCCAGCGGTTCGGGACAGACCTCAGAAAAACTGTTTTTT. This gives the protein CASGSGQTSEKLFF.

The chain employs TRBV28 and TRBJ1-2; tentative D call: TRBD1 (5 bases). The germline CDR1 and CDR2 sequences are MDHEN and SYDVKM. The CDR3 is made up of 15 amino acids. V lost 1 base to trimming and J lost 8 bases, with 17 bases between them. The CDR3 protein is CASSLFRDPGEGYTF. DNA for the CDR3: TGTGCCAGCAGTTTATTTCGGGACCCGGGGGAGGGCTACACCTTC.

The V gene is TRBV5-6, the J gene TRBJ1-1, with D possibly being TRBD1 (5 bases). The CDR3 has 15 amino acids. Trimming left V 1 base short and J 1 base short, with 11 bases between. The germline V gene encodes CDR1 SGHDT and CDR2 YYEEEE. The CDR3 bases are TGTGCCAGCAGCTTGATGGGGCGCGGGAACACTGAAGCTTTCTTT. Protein: CASSLMGRGNTEAFF.

The chain uses TRBV5-1 and TRBJ1-2; 10 nucleotides align to TRBD1. Looked up from germline, CDR1 is SGHRS and CDR2 is YFSETQ. Trimming removed 4 bases from V and 7 bases from J; junction bases left unmatched: 10. The CDR3 spans 15 residues. For the CDR3, the DNA is TGCGCCAGCAGCCTGGAAGGGACAGGGGCTCTTGGCTACACCTTC. Translated, it gives CASSLEGTGALGYTF.